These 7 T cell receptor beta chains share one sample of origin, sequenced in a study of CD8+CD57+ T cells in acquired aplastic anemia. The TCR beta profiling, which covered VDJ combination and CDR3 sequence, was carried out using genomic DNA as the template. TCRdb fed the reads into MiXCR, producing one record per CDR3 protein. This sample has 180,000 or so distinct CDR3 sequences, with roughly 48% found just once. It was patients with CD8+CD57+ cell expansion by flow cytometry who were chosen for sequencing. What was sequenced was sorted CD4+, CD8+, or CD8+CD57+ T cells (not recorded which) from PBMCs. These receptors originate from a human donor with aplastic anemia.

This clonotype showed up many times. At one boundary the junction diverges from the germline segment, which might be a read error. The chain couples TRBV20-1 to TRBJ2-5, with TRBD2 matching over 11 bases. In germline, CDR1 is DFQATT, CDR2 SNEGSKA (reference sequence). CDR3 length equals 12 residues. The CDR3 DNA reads TGCAGTGCTAGAGGAGTAGCGGGGGGGCCGGGGTTC. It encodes CSARGVAGGPGF.

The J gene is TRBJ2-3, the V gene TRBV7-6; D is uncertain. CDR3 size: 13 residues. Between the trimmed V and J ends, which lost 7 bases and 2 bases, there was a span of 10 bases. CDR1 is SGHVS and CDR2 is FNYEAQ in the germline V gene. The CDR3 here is CASTPGHTDTQYF. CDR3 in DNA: TGTGCCAGCACCCCAGGCCACACAGATACGCAGTATTTT.

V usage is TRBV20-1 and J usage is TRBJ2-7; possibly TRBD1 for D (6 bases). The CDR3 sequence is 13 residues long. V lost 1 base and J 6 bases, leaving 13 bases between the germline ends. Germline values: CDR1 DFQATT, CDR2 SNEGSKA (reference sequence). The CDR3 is CSARGYREGEQYF. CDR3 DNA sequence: TGCAGTGCTAGAGGTTACAGGGAAGGCGAGCAGTACTTC.

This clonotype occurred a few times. CDR3 nucleotide sequence: TGTGCCATCAGTGAATATCGGGACAATGAGCAGTTCTTC. Protein product: CAISEYRDNEQFF. The J gene is TRBJ2-1, the V gene TRBV10-3; D is unresolved. Germline loops: CDR1 ENHRY, CDR2 SYGVKD. This CDR3 region has 13 residues. V was trimmed by 3 bases and J by 5 bases, leaving 8 bases between them.

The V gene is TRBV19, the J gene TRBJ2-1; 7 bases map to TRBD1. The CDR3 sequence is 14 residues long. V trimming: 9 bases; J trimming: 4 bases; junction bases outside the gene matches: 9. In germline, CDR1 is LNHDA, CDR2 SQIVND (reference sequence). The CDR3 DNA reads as TGTGCCAGCACGCACAGGGGACCTTACAATGAGCAGTTCTTC. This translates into CASTHRGPYNEQFF.

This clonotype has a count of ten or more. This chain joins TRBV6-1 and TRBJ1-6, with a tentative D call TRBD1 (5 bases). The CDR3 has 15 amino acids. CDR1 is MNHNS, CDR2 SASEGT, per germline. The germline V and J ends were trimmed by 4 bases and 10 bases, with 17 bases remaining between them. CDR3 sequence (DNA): TGTGCCAGCAGTGGATTACAGGCATCTGCCTCACCCCTCCACTTT. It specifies CASSGLQASASPLHF.

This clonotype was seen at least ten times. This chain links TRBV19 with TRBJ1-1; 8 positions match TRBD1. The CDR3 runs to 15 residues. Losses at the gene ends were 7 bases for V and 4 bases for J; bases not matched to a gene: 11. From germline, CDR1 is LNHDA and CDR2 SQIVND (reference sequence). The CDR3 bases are TGTGCCAGTATTGACAGGGGCGCCCTAACCACTGAAGCTTTCTTT. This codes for CASIDRGALTTEAFF. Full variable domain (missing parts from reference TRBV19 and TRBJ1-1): DGGITQSPKYLFRKEGQNVTLSCEQNLNHDAMYWYRQDPGQGLRLIYYSQIVNDFQKGDIAEGYSVSREKKESFPLTVTSAQKNPTAFYLCASIDRGALTTEAFFGQGTRLTVV.